This T cell receptor (beta chain) emerged from a study of T cells in Graves' hyperthyroidism and ophthalmopathy. About the study: Peripheral blood draws took place at initial diagnosis, ahead of any treatment.

Germline V CDR1 and CDR2: MNHNS, SASEGT. V lost 3 bases, J lost 4 bases, and 13 bases lay in between. The CDR3 extends over 14 amino acids. Study-wide results and limits: Researchers report that a 13 V-J model separated ophthalmopathy from stable hyperthyroidism.

At first hyperthyroidism diagnosis, before any ophthalmopathy symptoms, the blood sample was collected. Fresh peripheral blood, about 9.9 ml, yielded the PBMCs. Ten or more counts support this clonotype. What it binds is not known. Amplification targeted TCR beta CDR3 regions from RNA transcripts. Initially, a first-round RT-PCR of the TCR CDR3 employed the HTBI primer set. Using its own MiXCR run on the multiplex PCR reads, TCRdb lists one record per CDR3 protein. Of 300,000 to 450,000 distinct CDR3 sequences in the sample, roughly 17% were seen once. Sequenced material: blood. This sequence joins TRBV6-1 and TRBJ2-7; D not resolved. This clonotype originated in a woman in her 30s with Graves' hyperthyroidism that later progressed to Graves' ophthalmopathy. CDR3 sequence (DNA): TGTGCCAGCAGTGATCCGCAGGCGGTATACGAGCAGTACTTC. As protein: CASSDPQAVYEQYF.